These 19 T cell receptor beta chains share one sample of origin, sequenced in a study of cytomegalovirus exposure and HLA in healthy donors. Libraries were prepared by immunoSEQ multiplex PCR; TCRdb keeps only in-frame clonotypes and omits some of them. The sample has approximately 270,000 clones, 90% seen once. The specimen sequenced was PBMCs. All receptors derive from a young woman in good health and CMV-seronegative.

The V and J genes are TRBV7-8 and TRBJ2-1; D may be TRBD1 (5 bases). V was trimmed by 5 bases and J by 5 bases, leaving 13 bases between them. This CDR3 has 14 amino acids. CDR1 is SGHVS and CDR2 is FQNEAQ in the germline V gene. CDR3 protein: CASSPSAGNNEQFF. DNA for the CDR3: TGTGCCAGCAGCCCTTCGGCAGGGAACAATGAGCAGTTCTTC.

CDR3 region: CASSPGQGTYGYTF. The CDR3 DNA reads TGCGCCAGCAGCCCTGGACAGGGGACGTATGGCTACACCTTC. The chain employs TRBV5-1 and TRBJ1-2, with 9 bases fitting TRBD1. CDR3 length equals 14 residues. Losses at the gene ends were 4 bases for V and 5 bases for J; bases not matched to a gene: 6. CDR1 is SGHRS and CDR2 is YFSETQ in the germline V gene.

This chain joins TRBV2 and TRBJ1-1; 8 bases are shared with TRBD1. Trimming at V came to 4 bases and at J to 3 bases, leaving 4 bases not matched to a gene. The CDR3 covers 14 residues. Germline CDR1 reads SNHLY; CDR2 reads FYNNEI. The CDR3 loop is CASSVGRGHTEAFF. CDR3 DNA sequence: TGTGCCAGCAGTGTGGGCAGGGGGCACACTGAAGCTTTCTTT.

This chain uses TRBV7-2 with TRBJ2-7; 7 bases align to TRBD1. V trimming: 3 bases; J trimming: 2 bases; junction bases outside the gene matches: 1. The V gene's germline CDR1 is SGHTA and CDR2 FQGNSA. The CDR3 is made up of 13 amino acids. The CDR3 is CASSFGTAYEQYF. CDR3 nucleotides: TGTGCCAGCAGCTTTGGGACAGCCTACGAGCAGTACTTC. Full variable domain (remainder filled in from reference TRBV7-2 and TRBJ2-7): GAGVSQSPSNKVTEKGKDVELRCDPISGHTALYWYRQSLGQGLEFLIYFQGNSAPDKSGLPSDRFSAERTGGSVSTLTIQRTQQEDSAVYLCASSFGTAYEQYFGPGTRLTVT.

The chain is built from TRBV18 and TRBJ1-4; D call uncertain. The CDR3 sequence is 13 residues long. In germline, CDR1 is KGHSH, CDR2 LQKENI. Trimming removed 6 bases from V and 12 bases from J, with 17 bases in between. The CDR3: CASSKVPLVELFF. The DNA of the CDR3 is TGTGCCAGCTCTAAAGTGCCCCTTGTAGAACTGTTTTTT.

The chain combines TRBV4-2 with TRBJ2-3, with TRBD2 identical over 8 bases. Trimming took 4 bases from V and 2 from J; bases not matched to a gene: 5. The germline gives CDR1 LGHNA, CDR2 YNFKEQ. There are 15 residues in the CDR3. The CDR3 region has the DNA TGTGCCAGCAGCCCTGGGCGGGGGGACACAGATACGCAGTATTTT. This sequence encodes CASSPGRGDTDTQYF.

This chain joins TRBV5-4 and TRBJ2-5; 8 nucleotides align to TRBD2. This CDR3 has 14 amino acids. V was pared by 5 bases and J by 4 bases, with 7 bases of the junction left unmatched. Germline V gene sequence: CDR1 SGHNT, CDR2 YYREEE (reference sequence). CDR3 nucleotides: TGTGCCAGCAGGGCGGGGGGAAATCGAGAGACCCAGTACTTC. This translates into CASRAGGNRETQYF. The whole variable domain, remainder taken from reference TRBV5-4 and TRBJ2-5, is ETGVTQSPTHLIKTRGQQVTLRCSSQSGHNTVSWYQQALGQGPQFIFQYYREEENGRGNFPPRFSGLQFPNYSSELNVNALELDDSALYLCASRAGGNRETQYFGPGTRLLVL.

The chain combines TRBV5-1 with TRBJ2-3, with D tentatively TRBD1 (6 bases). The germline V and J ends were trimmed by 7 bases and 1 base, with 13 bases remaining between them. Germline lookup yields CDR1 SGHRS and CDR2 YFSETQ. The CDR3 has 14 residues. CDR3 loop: CASRTDEGTDTQYF. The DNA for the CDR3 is TGCGCCAGCCGGACAGACGAGGGCACAGATACGCAGTATTTT.

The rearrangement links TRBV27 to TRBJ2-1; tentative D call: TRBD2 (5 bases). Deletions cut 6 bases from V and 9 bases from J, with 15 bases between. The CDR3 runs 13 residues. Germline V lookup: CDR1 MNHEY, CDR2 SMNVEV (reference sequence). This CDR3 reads CASREDSPAEQFF. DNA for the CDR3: TGTGCCAGCAGGGAGGACTCCCCGGCTGAGCAGTTCTTC.

This CDR3 reads CASSYSGQGGGYTF. The DNA for the CDR3 is TGTGCCAGCAGTTACTCAGGACAGGGAGGGGGCTACACCTTC. The chain employs TRBV6-6 and TRBJ1-2, with TRBD1 identical over 8 bases. V shed 0 bases, J shed 8 bases, and the junction held 5 bases outside the gene matches. Germline V gene data show CDR1 as MNHNY and CDR2 as SVGAGI (reference sequence). The CDR3 extends over 14 amino acids.

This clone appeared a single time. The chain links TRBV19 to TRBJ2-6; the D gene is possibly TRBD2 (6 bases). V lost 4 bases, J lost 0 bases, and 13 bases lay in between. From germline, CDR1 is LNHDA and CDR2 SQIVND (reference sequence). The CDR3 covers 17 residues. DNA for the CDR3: TGTGCCAGTAGTACGGGACTCATGAGCTCTGGGGCCAACGTCCTGACTTTC. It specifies CASSTGLMSSGANVLTF.

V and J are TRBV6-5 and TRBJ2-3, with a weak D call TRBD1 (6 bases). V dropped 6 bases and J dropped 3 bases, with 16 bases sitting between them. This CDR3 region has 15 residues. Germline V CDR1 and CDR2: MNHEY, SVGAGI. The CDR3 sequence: CASSLLDRRTDTQYF. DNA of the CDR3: TGTGCCAGCAGCTTACTCGACAGGCGAACAGATACGCAGTATTTT.

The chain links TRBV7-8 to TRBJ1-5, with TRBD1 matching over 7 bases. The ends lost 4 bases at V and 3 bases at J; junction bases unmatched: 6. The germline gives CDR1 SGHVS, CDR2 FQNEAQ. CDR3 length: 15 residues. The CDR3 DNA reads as TGTGCCAGCAGCTGGTGGACAGGCCTCAATCAGCCCCAGCATTTT. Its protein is CASSWWTGLNQPQHF.

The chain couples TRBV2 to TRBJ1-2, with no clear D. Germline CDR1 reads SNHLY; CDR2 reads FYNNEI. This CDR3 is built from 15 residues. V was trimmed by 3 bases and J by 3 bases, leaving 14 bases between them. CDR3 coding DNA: TGTGCCAGCAGTGATCTGACGGAGAAGGACTATGGCTACACCTTC. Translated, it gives CASSDLTEKDYGYTF.

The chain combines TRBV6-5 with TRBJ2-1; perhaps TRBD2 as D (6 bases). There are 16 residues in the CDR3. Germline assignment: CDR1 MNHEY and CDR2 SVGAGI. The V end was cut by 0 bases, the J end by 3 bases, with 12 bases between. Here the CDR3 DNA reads TGTGCCAGCAGTTACTCGAAGGACTACTTCTACAATGAGCAGTTCTTC. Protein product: CASSYSKDYFYNEQFF.

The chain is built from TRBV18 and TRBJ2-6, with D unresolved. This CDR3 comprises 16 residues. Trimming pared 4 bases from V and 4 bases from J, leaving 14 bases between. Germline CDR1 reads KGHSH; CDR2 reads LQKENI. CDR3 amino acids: CASSHSGASGANVLTF. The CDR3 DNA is TGTGCCAGCTCACACTCAGGCGCCTCGGGGGCCAACGTCCTGACTTTC. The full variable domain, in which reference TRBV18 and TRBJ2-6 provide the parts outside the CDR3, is NAGVMQNPRHLVRRRGQEARLRCSPMKGHSHVYWYRQLPEEGLKFMVYLQKENIIDESGMPKERFSAEFPKEGPSILRIQQVVRGDSAAYFCASSHSGASGANVLTFGAGSRLTVL.

The CDR3 DNA reads TGTGCCAGCGTGACGGCCGGTCTGGAGCTGAACACTGAAGCTTTCTTT. Its translation is CASVTAGLELNTEAFF. V usage is TRBV19 and J usage is TRBJ1-1, with no clear D. CDR1 is LNHDA and CDR2 is SQIVND in the germline V gene (reference sequence). Trimming removed 9 bases from V and 0 bases from J, with 20 bases in between. The CDR3 extends over 16 amino acids. The whole variable domain, filled in from reference TRBV19 and TRBJ1-1, reads DGGITQSPKYLFRKEGQNVTLSCEQNLNHDAMYWYRQDPGQGLRLIYYSQIVNDFQKGDIAEGYSVSREKKESFPLTVTSAQKNPTAFYLCASVTAGLELNTEAFFGQGTRLTVV.

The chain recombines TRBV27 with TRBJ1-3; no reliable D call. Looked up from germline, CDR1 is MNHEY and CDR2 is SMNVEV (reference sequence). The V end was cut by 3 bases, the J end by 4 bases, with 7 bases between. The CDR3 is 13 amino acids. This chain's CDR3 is CASSFARGNTIYF. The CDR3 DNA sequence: TGTGCCAGCAGTTTTGCGAGAGGAAACACCATATATTTT.

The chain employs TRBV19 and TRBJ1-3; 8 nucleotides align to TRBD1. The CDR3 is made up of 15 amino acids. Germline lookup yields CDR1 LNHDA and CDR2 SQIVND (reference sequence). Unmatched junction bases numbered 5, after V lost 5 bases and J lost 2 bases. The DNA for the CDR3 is TGTGCCAGTAGTTTCACGGACAGGGCTGGAAACACCATATATTTT. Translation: CASSFTDRAGNTIYF.